A single T cell receptor (beta chain) is shown here with its context. In the authors' workflow: Amplification of reference gene primers provided the estimated nucleated cell counts. Repertoires were generated with immunoSEQ multiplex PCR, while TCRdb's copy carries only in-frame clones and drops some. Clonal size and the V and J genes are those of that table, whereas D and trimming came from the DNA. Of approximately 140,000 clones in the sample, about 91% were seen once. These data come from a study of blood T cell repertoires in COVID-19. Turning to the study itself: Spain, Italy and the United States supplied samples that represented acute and convalescent COVID-19. The cDNA or gDNA used as material had been derived from T cells, B-cell-depleted T cells, or PBMCs.

Germline V lookup: CDR1 SNHLY, CDR2 FYNNEI. The CDR3 contains 13 residues. V was clipped by 5 bases and J by 4 bases; unmatched bases: 0. The sequenced sample was peripheral blood. The rearrangement links TRBV2 to TRBJ2-7, with 12 bases aligning to TRBD2. The TCR originated in a human donor in a cohort sampled during active COVID-19. The CDR3 DNA sequence: TGTGCCAGCAGTACTAGCGGGGGGTACGAGCAGTACTTC. Its translation: CASSTSGGYEQYF.